The text below deals with one T cell receptor (beta chain). The CDR3 is made up of 15 amino acids. Trimming took off 0 bases at V and 6 bases at J, with 12 bases between the two ends. Germline V gene sequence: CDR1 SGHRS, CDR2 YFSETQ. The sample comes from a study of long-term antiretroviral therapy in people with HIV. Running of the v3.0 immunoSEQ assay took place at survey level. The assay was immunoSEQ multiplex PCR, and TCRdb's table has in-frame clones only and misses some. The table has about 35,000 clones, approximately 94% seen once; the top ten hold 3.6%. This clonotype was sampled from a woman between 50 and 59 years old with HIV. This chain uses TRBV5-1 with TRBJ2-2; possible D gene TRBD2, 6 bases. The sequencing here drew on unsorted PBMCs, taken 4.1 years after starting antiretroviral therapy. CDR3 DNA sequence: TGCGCCAGCAGCTTGGATGGGGGGTCGGCCGGGGAGCTGTTTTTT. Protein product: CASSLDGGSAGELFF.